The TCR beta chain under discussion was sequenced for a study of tumor-infiltrating lymphocytes in primary liver carcinoma. A note on this clonotype: What it binds is not known. This may be a read error, as it is one base from a much larger clone.

Germline DNA was also extracted, and blood RNA was taken from unsorted whole blood. Synthesis of TCR beta cDNA was carried out from 450 to 650 ng total RNA with a constant-region primer. Nested multiplex PCR, run for three rounds with slightly modified ARM-PCR, yielded TCR beta libraries. TCRdb re-called the multiplex PCR reads with MiXCR, one entry per CDR3 protein. The table has 300,000 to 350,000 distinct CDR3 sequences, around 60% seen once; the top ten hold 5.5% to 8%. General study findings and limits: Tumor samples exhibited a significantly greater top-250-clone fraction than blood samples (p = 0.039). Bulk unsorted material prevented CD4+ and CD8+ repertoire comparison. Pairs comparing tumor with adjacent tissue or blood overlapped less than pairs drawn from tumor regions.

This clonotype originated in a man aged 35 to 55 with primary liver carcinoma and hepatitis B virus infection. Sequencing used peripheral blood.

The CDR3 DNA follows: TGTGCCAGCAGTGCGTGGGGGGGGGCAGATACGCAGTATTTT. Amino acid sequence: CASSAWGGADTQYF. V gene TRBV11-2 combines with J gene TRBJ2-3, with 7 bases that match TRBD2. Looked up from germline, CDR1 is SGHAT and CDR2 is FQNNGV. CDR3 length equals 14 residues. V shed 6 bases, J shed 4 bases, and the junction held 7 bases outside the gene matches.